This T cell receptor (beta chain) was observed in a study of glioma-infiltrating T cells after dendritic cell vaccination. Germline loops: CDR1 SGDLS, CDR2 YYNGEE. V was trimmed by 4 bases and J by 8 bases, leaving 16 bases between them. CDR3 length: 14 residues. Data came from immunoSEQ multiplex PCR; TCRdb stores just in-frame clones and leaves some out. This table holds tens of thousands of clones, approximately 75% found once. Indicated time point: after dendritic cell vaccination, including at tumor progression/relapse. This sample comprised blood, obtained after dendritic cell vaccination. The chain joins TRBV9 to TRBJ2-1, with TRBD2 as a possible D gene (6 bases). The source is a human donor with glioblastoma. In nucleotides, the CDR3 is TGTGCCAGCAGCCCTCCGCTAGCGATCCATGAGCAGTTCTTC. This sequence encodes CASSPPLAIHEQFF.